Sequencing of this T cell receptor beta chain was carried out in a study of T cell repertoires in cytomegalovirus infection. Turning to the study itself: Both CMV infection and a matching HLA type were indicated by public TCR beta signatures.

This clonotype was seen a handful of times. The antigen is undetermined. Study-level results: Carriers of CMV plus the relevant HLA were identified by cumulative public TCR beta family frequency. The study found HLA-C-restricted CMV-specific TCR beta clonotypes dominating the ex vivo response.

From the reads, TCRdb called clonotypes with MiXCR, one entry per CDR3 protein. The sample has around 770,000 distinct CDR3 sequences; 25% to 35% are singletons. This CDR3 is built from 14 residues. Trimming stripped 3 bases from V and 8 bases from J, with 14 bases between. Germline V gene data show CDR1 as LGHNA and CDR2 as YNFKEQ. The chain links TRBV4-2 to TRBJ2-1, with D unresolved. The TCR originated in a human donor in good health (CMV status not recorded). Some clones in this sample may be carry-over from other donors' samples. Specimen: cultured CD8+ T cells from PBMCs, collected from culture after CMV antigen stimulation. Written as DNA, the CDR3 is TGTGCCAGCAGCCATCCCGAGTGGTCCGATGAGCAGTTCTTC. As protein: CASSHPEWSDEQFF.